The present T cell receptor beta chain was sequenced within a study of CD8 T cells in ankylosing spondylitis. Study conclusions and caveats: CD8+ by phenotype, disease-linked clones were relatively rare in peripheral blood. Disease-linked clones were reportedly significantly enriched in matched ankylosing spondylitis synovial fluid.

CDR3 length equals 15 residues. With regard to this clonotype: Its antigen is as yet unknown.

One entry per CDR3 protein results from TCRdb running MiXCR on the 5' RACE reads. The sample contains a few hundred thousand distinct CDR3 sequences, 15% to 20% of which appear only once. The receptor was isolated from a male donor with ankylosing spondylitis or in good health (not recorded which). This sequence joins TRBV21-1 and TRBJ2-7; the tabulated D call, TRBD1, remains unverified against the DNA. TRBV21-1 is tagged as a pseudogene. Sequencing was done on a sample of blood, either unsorted or a sorted T cell fraction (not recorded which). The DNA for the CDR3 is TGTGCCAGCAGCAAAAGACCCCCATGGGGGAACGAGCAGTACTTC. It is translated as CASSKRPPWGNEQYF.